These 8 T cell receptor beta chains originate from one sample sequenced in a study of CD8+ T cells in alopecia areata (dated by TCRdb to the late 2010s). What this sample's time point label stands for: baseline before oral tofacitinib. Libraries were prepared through the immunoSEQ multiplex PCR assay. RNA was extracted from all samples and reverse transcribed into cDNA as template for TCR sequencing. The clones in this table, taken by TCRdb from immuneACCESS, are in-frame only. Not every clone is retained; where verified, under half of the shortfall comes from an unresolved V gene, and the cause of the rest is unknown. For this sample there are some 170,000 clones; less than 80% appear just once. Jointly, the top ten make up about 10% of the sample. Material: CD8+ T cells sorted from blood, obtained at week 0. Receptors were obtained from a human donor with alopecia areata.

The chain uses TRBV2 and TRBJ1-4; D not resolved. V lost 3 bases and J lost 6, with 8 bases in between. The CDR3 length is 13 residues. The V gene's germline CDR1 is SNHLY and CDR2 FYNNEI. The CDR3 sequence is CASSDGPDEKLFF. DNA of the CDR3: TGTGCCAGCAGTGATGGACCCGATGAAAAACTGTTTTTT.

This rearrangement joins TRBV27 to TRBJ1-2, with D perhaps TRBD1 (5 bases). Trimming pared 2 bases from V and 6 bases from J, leaving 16 bases between. CDR3 length: 15 residues. Germline-derived CDR1 and CDR2 are MNHEY and SMNVEV (reference sequence). The CDR3: CASSLLQGPDNGYTF. In DNA form, the CDR3 reads TGTGCCAGCAGTTTACTCCAGGGTCCGGACAATGGCTACACCTTC.

The chain is built from TRBV4-1 and TRBJ2-5; D not certain. The CDR3 is 17 amino acids. Germline V lookup: CDR1 MGHRA, CDR2 YSYEKL. The V end lost 2 bases, the J end lost 2 bases, and 18 bases lay between the germline ends. The CDR3 loop is CASSQPGSGPKQETQYF. CDR3 in DNA: TGCGCCAGCAGCCAACCCGGGTCCGGGCCCAAACAAGAGACCCAGTACTTC.

This clone ranks as medium-sized (0.01 to 0.1%). The rearrangement joins TRBV5-6 to TRBJ1-2, with 10 bases that match TRBD1. This CDR3 contains 13 residues. Germline values: CDR1 SGHDT, CDR2 YYEEEE. Losses at the gene ends were 7 bases for V and 10 bases for J; bases not matched to a gene: 10. The CDR3 DNA reads as TGTGCCAGCCGGACAGGGGGGCGTCCCGTCTACACCTTC. Translation gives CASRTGGRPVYTF.

This clone occurred a few times. V and J are TRBV6-5 and TRBJ2-3; perhaps TRBD2 as D (5 bases). Germline V gene sequence: CDR1 MNHEY, CDR2 SVGAGI. The CDR3 loop spans 13 amino acids. V lost 7 bases and J 3 bases, leaving 11 bases between the germline ends. CDR3 sequence: CASTRGSTDTQYF. The CDR3 nucleotides are TGTGCCAGCACCCGGGGAAGTACAGATACGCAGTATTTT.

The chain is built from TRBV4-1 and TRBJ2-3; TRBD1 matches 9 bases. This CDR3 is 15 amino acids long. CDR1 is MGHRA and CDR2 is YSYEKL in the germline V gene. The junction had 4 bases not matched to a gene; V was cut back by 0 bases and J by 6 bases. This CDR3 reads CASSQDPQGADTQYF. The CDR3 region has the DNA TGCGCCAGCAGCCAAGATCCACAGGGGGCGGATACGCAGTATTTT.

The chain combines TRBV7-3 with TRBJ2-3; tentatively, D is TRBD2 (6 bases). Germline V gene lookup returns CDR1 SGHTA and CDR2 FQGTGA. The CDR3 runs to 16 residues. Trimming pared 5 bases from V and 1 base from J, leaving 16 bases between. CDR3 amino acids: CASSTSTRAGTDTQYF. The CDR3 bases are TGTGCCAGCAGCACATCGACTAGGGCTGGCACAGATACGCAGTATTTT.

The rearrangement links TRBV15 to TRBJ2-5; D not resolved. Germline V gene data show CDR1 as LNHNV and CDR2 as YYDKDF (reference sequence). The CDR3 loop spans 12 amino acids. The V gene lost 5 bases and the J gene lost 2 bases, with 6 bases spanning the gap. CDR3: CATSASQETQYF. The CDR3 nucleotides are TGTGCCACCAGCGCTTCTCAAGAGACCCAGTACTTC.